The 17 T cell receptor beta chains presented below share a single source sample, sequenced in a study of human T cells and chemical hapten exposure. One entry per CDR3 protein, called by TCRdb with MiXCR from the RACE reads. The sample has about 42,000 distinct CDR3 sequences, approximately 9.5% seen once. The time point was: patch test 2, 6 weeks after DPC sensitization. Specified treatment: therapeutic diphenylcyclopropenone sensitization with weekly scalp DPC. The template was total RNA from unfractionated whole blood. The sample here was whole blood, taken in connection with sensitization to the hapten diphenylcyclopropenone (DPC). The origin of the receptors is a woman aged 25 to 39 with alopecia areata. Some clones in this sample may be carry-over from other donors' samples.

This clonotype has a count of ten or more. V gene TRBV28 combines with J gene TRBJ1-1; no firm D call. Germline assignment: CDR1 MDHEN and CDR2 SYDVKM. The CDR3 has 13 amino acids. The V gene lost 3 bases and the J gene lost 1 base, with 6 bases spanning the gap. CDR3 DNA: TGTGCCAGCAGTTTTGGCGGGAACACTGAAGCTTTCTTT. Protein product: CASSFGGNTEAFF.

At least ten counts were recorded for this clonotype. For the CDR3, the DNA is TGTGCCAGCAGCCGGGACCCGGGACAGATTTACGAGCAGTACTTC. This sequence encodes CASSRDPGQIYEQYF. The chain carries TRBV3-1 and TRBJ2-7; 7 bases match TRBD1. The CDR3 has 15 residues. The trim removed 4 bases at V and 4 bases at J, leaving 10 bases unmatched. The germline V gene has CDR1 LGHDT and CDR2 YNNKEL (reference sequence).

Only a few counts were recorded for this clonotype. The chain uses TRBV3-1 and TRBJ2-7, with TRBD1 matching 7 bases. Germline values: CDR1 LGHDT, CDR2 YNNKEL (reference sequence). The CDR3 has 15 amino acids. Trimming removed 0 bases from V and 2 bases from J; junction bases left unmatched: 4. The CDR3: CASSQDRQGPYEQYF. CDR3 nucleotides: TGTGCCAGCAGCCAAGATAGACAGGGACCCTACGAGCAGTACTTC.

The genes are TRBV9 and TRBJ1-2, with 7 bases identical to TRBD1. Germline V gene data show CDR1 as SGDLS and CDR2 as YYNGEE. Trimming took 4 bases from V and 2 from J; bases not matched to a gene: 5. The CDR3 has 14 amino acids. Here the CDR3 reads CASSWDSSNYGYTF. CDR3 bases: TGTGCCAGCAGCTGGGACAGCTCCAACTATGGCTACACCTTC. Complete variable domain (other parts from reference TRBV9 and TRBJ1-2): DSGVTQTPKHLITATGQRVTLRCSPRSGDLSVYWYQQSLDQGLQFLIQYYNGEERAKGNILERFSAQQFPDLHSELNLSSLELGDSALYFCASSWDSSNYGYTFGSGTRLTVV.

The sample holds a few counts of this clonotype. CDR3 coding DNA: TGTGCCAGCGGAGACTCTGGGGCCAACGTCCTGACTTTC. As protein: CASGDSGANVLTF. The chain carries TRBV7-7 and TRBJ2-6; D is uncertain. Trimming took off 8 bases at V and 0 bases at J, with 5 bases between the two ends. Germline CDR1 is SSHAT and CDR2 is FNYEAQ (reference sequence). The CDR3 runs 13 residues.

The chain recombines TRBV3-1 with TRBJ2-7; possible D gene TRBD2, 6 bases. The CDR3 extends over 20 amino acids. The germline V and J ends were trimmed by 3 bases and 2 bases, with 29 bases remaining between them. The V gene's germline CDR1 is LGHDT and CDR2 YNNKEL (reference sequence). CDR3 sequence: CASSQPSLASTTWGAYEQYF. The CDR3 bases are TGTGCCAGCAGCCAGCCAAGTCTAGCGTCTACCACTTGGGGAGCCTACGAGCAGTACTTC.

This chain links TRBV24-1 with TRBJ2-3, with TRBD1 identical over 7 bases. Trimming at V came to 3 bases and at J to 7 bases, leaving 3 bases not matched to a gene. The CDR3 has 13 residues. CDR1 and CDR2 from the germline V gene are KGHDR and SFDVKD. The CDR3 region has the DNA TGTGCCACCAGTGATGACAGGGCAAATACGCAGTATTTT. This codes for CATSDDRANTQYF.

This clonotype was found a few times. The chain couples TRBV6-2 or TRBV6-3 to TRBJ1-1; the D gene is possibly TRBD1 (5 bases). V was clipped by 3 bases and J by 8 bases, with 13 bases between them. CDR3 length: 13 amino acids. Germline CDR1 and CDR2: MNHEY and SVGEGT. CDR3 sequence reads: CASSYLTGVEAFF. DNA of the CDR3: TGTGCCAGCAGTTATCTCACAGGAGTCGAAGCTTTCTTT.

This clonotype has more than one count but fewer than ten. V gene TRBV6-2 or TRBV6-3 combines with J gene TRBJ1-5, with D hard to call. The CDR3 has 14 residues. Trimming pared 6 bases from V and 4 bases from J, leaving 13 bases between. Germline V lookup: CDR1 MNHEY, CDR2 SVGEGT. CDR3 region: CASSPWAENQPQHF. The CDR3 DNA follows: TGTGCCAGCAGCCCCTGGGCGGAAAATCAGCCCCAGCATTTT.

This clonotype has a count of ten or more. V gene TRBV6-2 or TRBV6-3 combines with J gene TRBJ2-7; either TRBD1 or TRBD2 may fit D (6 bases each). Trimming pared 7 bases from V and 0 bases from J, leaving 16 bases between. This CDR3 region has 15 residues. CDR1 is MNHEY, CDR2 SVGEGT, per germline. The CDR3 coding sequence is TGTGCCAGCAACGAAAGGGAGGACAGCTCCTACGAGCAGTACTTC. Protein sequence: CASNEREDSSYEQYF.

The chain's CDR3 is CASSSRDRVYDEQYF. As DNA, the CDR3 is TGTGCCAGCAGCTCTCGGGACAGGGTTTACGACGAGCAGTACTTC. V is TRBV13 and J is TRBJ2-7, with TRBD1 identical over 9 bases. Losses at the gene ends were 4 bases for V and 5 bases for J; bases not matched to a gene: 9. The germline gives CDR1 PRHDT, CDR2 FYEKMQ (reference sequence). This CDR3 is 15 amino acids long.

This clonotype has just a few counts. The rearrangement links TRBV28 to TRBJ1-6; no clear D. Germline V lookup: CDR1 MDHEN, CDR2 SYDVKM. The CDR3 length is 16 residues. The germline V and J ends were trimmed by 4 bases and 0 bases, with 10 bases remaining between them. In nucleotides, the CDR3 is TGTGCCAGCAGTTCCGAAGCAAGCTCCTATAATTCACCCCTCCACTTT. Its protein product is CASSSEASSYNSPLHF.

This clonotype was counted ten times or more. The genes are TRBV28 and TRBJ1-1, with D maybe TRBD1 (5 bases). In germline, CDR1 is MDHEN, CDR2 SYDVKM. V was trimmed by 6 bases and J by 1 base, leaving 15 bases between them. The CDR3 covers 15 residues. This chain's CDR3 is CASRQPGLRNTEAFF. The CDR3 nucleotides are TGTGCCAGCAGGCAACCGGGACTGAGGAACACTGAAGCTTTCTTT.

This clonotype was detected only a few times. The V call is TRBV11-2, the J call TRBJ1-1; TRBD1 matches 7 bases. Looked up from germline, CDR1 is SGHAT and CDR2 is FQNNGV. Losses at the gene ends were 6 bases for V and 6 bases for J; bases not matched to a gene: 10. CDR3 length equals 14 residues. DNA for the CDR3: TGTGCCAGCAGATCGACAGGGTTTCCCCCTGAAGCTTTCTTT. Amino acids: CASRSTGFPPEAFF.

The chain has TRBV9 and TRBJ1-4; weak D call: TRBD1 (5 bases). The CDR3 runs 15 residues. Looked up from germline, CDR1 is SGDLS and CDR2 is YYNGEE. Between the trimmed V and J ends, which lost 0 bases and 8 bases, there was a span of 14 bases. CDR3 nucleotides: TGTGCCAGCAGCGTAGGGCCGGGGCTGAGGGAAAAACTGTTTTTT. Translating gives CASSVGPGLREKLFF.

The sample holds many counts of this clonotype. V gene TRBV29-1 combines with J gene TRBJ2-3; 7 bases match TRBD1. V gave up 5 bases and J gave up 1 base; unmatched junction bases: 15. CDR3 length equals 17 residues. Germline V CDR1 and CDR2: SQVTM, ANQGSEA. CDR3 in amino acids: CSVTNVRGGSGTDTQYF. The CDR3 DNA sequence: TGCAGCGTTACCAATGTCAGAGGGGGCAGTGGCACAGATACGCAGTATTTT.

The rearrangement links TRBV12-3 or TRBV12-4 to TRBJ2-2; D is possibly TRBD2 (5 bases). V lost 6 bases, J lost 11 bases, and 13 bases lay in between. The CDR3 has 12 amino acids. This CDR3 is CASSLGLFELFF. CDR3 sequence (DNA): TGTGCCAGCAGCCTCGGACTGTTTGAGCTGTTTTTT.